This T cell receptor (beta chain) was found in a study of CD8+ T cells in alopecia areata. Extraction and reverse transcription of RNA yielded cDNA as the sequencing template. Clones were read by immunoSEQ multiplex PCR, and TCRdb kept only the in-frame ones, dropping some. The sample lists 140,000 to 150,000 clones, about 87% occurring once. The germline CDR1 and CDR2 sequences are SEHNR and FQNEAQ (reference sequence). CDR3 length: 15 residues. Deletions cut 5 bases from V and 0 bases from J, with 11 bases between. The input for sequencing was CD8+ T cells sorted from blood, taken at week 0. The receptor comes from a human donor with alopecia areata. The rearrangement links TRBV7-9 to TRBJ1-3; D gene uncertain. In DNA form, the CDR3 reads TGTGCCAGCAGCCCCCAATCTGGCTCTGGAAACACCATATATTTT. Translated: CASSPQSGSGNTIYF.